Below, 21 T cell receptor beta chains from the same sample are listed, as sequenced in a study of PD-1 blockade in mismatch repair-deficient tumors (dated by TCRdb to 2016 to 2017). The library was prepared using the immunoSEQ multiplex PCR assay. This immuneACCESS table, as held by TCRdb, lists in-frame sequences with V and J called but not all clones. Of the missing ones, under half trace to an unresolved V gene in checked studies; the others have no known cause. This sample has some 120,000 clones in its table, and about 85% of those were observed once. The ten top clones hold 13% of the sample. The specimen comprised peripheral blood, sampled 44 weeks after starting pembrolizumab. These TCRs come from an adult with mismatch repair-deficient cancer.

The rearrangement uses TRBV11-3 and TRBJ2-1; 8 bases line up with TRBD2. V shed 8 bases and J 5 bases; nucleotides not matched to a gene: 14. Germline V gives CDR1 SGHNT, CDR2 YENEEA. CDR3 size: 16 residues. The CDR3 DNA follows: TGTGCCAGCTTGAAGCGCGGGACTAGGAAAGACAATGAGCAGTTCTTC. Translating it yields CASLKRGTRKDNEQFF.

The V gene is TRBV5-1, the J gene TRBJ2-7; TRBD1 or TRBD2 may be the D gene (5 bases each). This CDR3 region has 13 residues. The germline V and J ends were trimmed by 4 bases and 3 bases, with 11 bases remaining between them. The germline gives CDR1 SGHRS, CDR2 YFSETQ. CDR3 residues: CASSPGRFYEQYF. In DNA form, the CDR3 reads TGCGCCAGCAGCCCGGGACGGTTCTACGAGCAGTACTTC. The whole variable domain, remainder taken from reference TRBV5-1 and TRBJ2-7, is KAGVTQTPRYLIKTRGQQVTLSCSPISGHRSVSWYQQTPGQGLQFLFEYFSETQRNKGNFPGRFSGRQFSNSRSEMNVSTLELGDSALYLCASSPGRFYEQYFGPGTRLTVT.

This rearrangement joins TRBV7-9 to TRBJ2-2; 11 nucleotides match TRBD2. The junction had 6 bases not matched to a gene; V was cut back by 1 base and J by 5 bases. Germline V gene lookup returns CDR1 SEHNR and CDR2 FQNEAQ (reference sequence). This CDR3 contains 17 residues. CDR3 DNA: TGTGCCAGCAGCTTAGGGGTGACTAGCGGGATTACCGGGGAGCTGTTTTTT. Encoded protein: CASSLGVTSGITGELFF. The complete variable domain, with remaining parts taken from reference TRBV7-9 and TRBJ2-2, reads DTGVSQNPRHKITKRGQNVTFRCDPISEHNRLYWYRQTLGQGPEFLTYFQNEAQLEKSRLLSDRFSAERPKGSFSTLEIQRTEQGDSAMYLCASSLGVTSGITGELFFGEGSRLTVL.

The rearrangement links TRBV28 to TRBJ2-1; TRBD1 agrees at 11 bases. There are 13 residues in the CDR3. Losses at the gene ends were 5 bases for V and 8 bases for J; bases not matched to a gene: 2. Germline V gives CDR1 MDHEN, CDR2 SYDVKM. The CDR3 here is CASSQGQGDEQFF. The CDR3 DNA reads as TGTGCCAGCAGTCAGGGACAGGGGGATGAGCAGTTCTTC.

The CDR3 reads CASSPTGEETQYF. The CDR3 DNA reads TGTGCCAGCAGTCCGACAGGGGAAGAGACCCAGTACTTC. V and J are TRBV28 and TRBJ2-5; 8 bases match TRBD1. The CDR3 loop spans 13 amino acids. The germline gives CDR1 MDHEN, CDR2 SYDVKM. J lost 3 bases, V lost 5 bases, and 2 bases had no gene match.

As DNA, the CDR3 is TGTGCCATCAGCCCGGACAGTAGAGTTAGCAATCAGCCCCAGCATTTT. Translation gives CAISPDSRVSNQPQHF. The chain employs TRBV10-3 and TRBJ1-5; the D gene is possibly TRBD1 (6 bases). This CDR3 has 16 residues. Trimming took 6 bases from V and 0 from J, leaving 15 bases between them. CDR1 and CDR2 (germline): ENHRY, SYGVKD.

The rearrangement links TRBV6-6 to TRBJ1-2, with 11 nucleotides matching TRBD1. The CDR3 length is 15 residues. Germline CDR1 and CDR2: MNHNY and SVGAGI (reference sequence). Losses at the gene ends were 5 bases for V and 5 bases for J; bases not matched to a gene: 7. CDR3 nucleotides: TGTGCCAGCAGTCGGGACAGGGGGGGAACATATGGCTACACCTTC. Its protein product is CASSRDRGGTYGYTF.

The chain joins TRBV5-1 to TRBJ2-1, with D tentatively TRBD1 or TRBD2 (5 bases each). The CDR3 extends over 15 amino acids. From germline, CDR1 is SGHRS and CDR2 YFSETQ. V was trimmed by 3 bases and J by 4 bases, leaving 14 bases between them. DNA of the CDR3: TGCGCCAGCAGCTCCGGGACGGGGATATACAATGAGCAGTTCTTC. This translates into CASSSGTGIYNEQFF.

V and J are TRBV27 and TRBJ1-1, with unresolved D. V was trimmed by 3 bases and J by 8 bases, leaving 10 bases between them. CDR1 is MNHEY, CDR2 SMNVEV, per germline (reference sequence). This CDR3 spans 12 amino acids. This chain's CDR3 is CASSFLGREAFF. For the CDR3, the DNA is TGTGCCAGCAGTTTTTTGGGGAGAGAAGCTTTCTTT.

The V call is TRBV6-6, the J call TRBJ2-7, with TRBD1 matching 7 bases. The J segment lost 3 bases and the V segment lost 7 bases, leaving 3 bases of the junction unmatched. The CDR3 totals 12 residues. In germline, CDR1 is MNHNY, CDR2 SVGAGI (reference sequence). The CDR3 sequence is CASNTGDYEQYF. In DNA form, the CDR3 reads TGTGCCAGCAACACAGGGGACTACGAGCAGTACTTC.

This chain connects TRBV5-6 to TRBJ2-1; D tentatively reads TRBD1 or TRBD2 (6 bases each). Germline V gene lookup returns CDR1 SGHDT and CDR2 YYEEEE. The CDR3 contains 18 residues. The germline V and J ends were trimmed by 4 bases and 0 bases, with 20 bases remaining between them. CDR3 in amino acids: CASSGQTSRESSYNEQFF. In nucleotides, the CDR3 is TGTGCCAGCAGCGGACAGACTAGTAGGGAAAGCTCCTACAATGAGCAGTTCTTC. Using reference TRBV5-6 and TRBJ2-1 for the parts outside the CDR3, the full variable domain is DAGVTQSPTHLIKTRGQQVTLRCSPKSGHDTVSWYQQALGQGPQFIFQYYEEEERQRGNFPDRFSGHQFPNYSSELNVNALLLGDSALYLCASSGQTSRESSYNEQFFGPGTRLTVL.

The V call is TRBV14, the J call TRBJ2-1; D may be TRBD1 (5 bases). Trimming took 0 bases from V and 2 from J, leaving 17 bases between them. This CDR3 contains 18 residues. Germline CDR1 reads SGHDN; CDR2 reads FVKESK. The CDR3 reads CASSQDTVAGNTYNEQFF. CDR3 DNA: TGTGCCAGCAGCCAAGACACGGTTGCAGGGAATACCTACAATGAGCAGTTCTTC.

Points on this clone: One end of the junction is discordant with germline, which a read error may explain. The chain combines TRBV5-1 with TRBJ2-7; the D gene could be TRBD1 or TRBD2 (5 bases each). There are 9 residues in the CDR3. From germline, CDR1 is SGHRS and CDR2 YFSETQ. DNA for the CDR3: TGCGCCAGCAGGGGGGACCTCAACTTC. Translation gives CASRGDLNF.

V usage is TRBV6-4 and J usage is TRBJ2-3; D is perhaps TRBD1 (5 bases). The CDR3 is made up of 14 amino acids. Trimming cost V 0 bases and J 6 bases, with 10 bases left between them. Germline V lookup: CDR1 MRHNA, CDR2 SNTAGT. Here the CDR3 reads CASSDSAGQDTQYF. As DNA, the CDR3 is TGTGCCAGCAGTGACTCGGCAGGGCAGGATACGCAGTATTTT.

V gene TRBV4-3 combines with J gene TRBJ2-3; D may be TRBD1 (5 bases). CDR1 LGHNA and CDR2 YSLEER come from the germline V gene. The CDR3 covers 15 residues. V shed 1 base and J shed 6 bases, with 14 bases lying between them. The CDR3 is CASSQGLRVWDTQYF. The CDR3 nucleotides read TGCGCCAGCAGCCAAGGACTCAGGGTTTGGGATACGCAGTATTTT.

This sequence joins TRBV6-5 and TRBJ2-7; 7 bases fit TRBD2. Unmatched junction bases numbered 9, after V lost 6 bases and J lost 4 bases. CDR1 and CDR2 (germline): MNHEY, SVGAGI. This CDR3 comprises 14 residues. CDR3 in amino acids: CASSIRTRQYEQYF. For the CDR3, the DNA is TGTGCCAGCAGCATCCGGACTAGGCAATACGAGCAGTACTTC.

The rearrangement uses TRBV30 and TRBJ1-5; TRBD1 might be the D (6 bases). Trimming removed 2 bases from V and 4 bases from J, with 9 bases in between. The CDR3 is 13 amino acids. The V gene's germline CDR1 is GTSNPN and CDR2 SVGIG (reference sequence). The chain's CDR3 is CAWSTQGNQPQHF. CDR3 in DNA: TGTGCCTGGAGTACACAGGGTAATCAGCCCCAGCATTTT.

This clone came up once. CDR3 nucleotides: TGTGCCAGCAGCTTGAGGGCAGCTAGCACAGATACGCAGTATTTT. Encoded protein: CASSLRAASTDTQYF. The chain has TRBV5-4 and TRBJ2-3; D is unclear. V shed 1 base and J shed 0 bases, with 9 bases lying between them. The CDR3 has 15 amino acids. Per the germline V gene, CDR1 is SGHNT and CDR2 is YYREEE (reference sequence).

The V and J genes are TRBV28 and TRBJ2-7; no reliable D call. Between the trimmed V and J ends, which lost 5 bases and 2 bases, there was a span of 16 bases. This CDR3 region has 15 residues. CDR1 and CDR2 from the germline V gene are MDHEN and SYDVKM. The CDR3 DNA reads as TGTGCCAGCAGTCGCTACCGATTAGGCACCTACGAGCAGTACTTC. This translates into CASSRYRLGTYEQYF.

This clone was observed a single time. This chain joins TRBV19 and TRBJ2-7; 15 bases are a match to TRBD2. Per germline, CDR1 LNHDA and CDR2 SQIVND (reference sequence). V was clipped by 3 bases and J by 6 bases; unmatched bases: 12. CDR3 length: 18 residues. The CDR3 sequence is CASSIGLAGGPIQLEQYF. For the CDR3, the DNA is TGTGCCAGTAGTATCGGACTAGCGGGAGGGCCTATTCAACTCGAGCAGTACTTC.

The chain uses TRBV6-1 and TRBJ2-2, with a possible D match to TRBD2 (6 bases). Trimming shortened V by 1 base and J by 1 base, and 7 bases separated the two germline ends. The CDR3 covers 15 residues. CDR1 is MNHNS, CDR2 SASEGT, per germline. CDR3 in amino acids: CASSEEGGNTGELFF. CDR3 DNA: TGTGCCAGCAGTGAAGAGGGAGGGAACACCGGGGAGCTGTTTTTT.